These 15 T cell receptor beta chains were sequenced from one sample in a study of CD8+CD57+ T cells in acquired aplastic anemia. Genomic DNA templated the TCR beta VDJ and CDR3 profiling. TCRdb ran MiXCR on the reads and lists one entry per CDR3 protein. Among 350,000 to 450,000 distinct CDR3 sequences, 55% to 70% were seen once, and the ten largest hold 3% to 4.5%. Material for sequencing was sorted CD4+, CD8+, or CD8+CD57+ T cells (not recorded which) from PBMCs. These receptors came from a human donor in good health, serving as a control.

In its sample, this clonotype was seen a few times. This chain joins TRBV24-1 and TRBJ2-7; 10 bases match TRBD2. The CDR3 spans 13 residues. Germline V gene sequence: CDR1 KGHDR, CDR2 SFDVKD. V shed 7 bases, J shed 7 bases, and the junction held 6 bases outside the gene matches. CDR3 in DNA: TGTGCCACCAGACTAGCGGGATCGGGAGAGCAGTACTTC. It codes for CATRLAGSGEQYF.

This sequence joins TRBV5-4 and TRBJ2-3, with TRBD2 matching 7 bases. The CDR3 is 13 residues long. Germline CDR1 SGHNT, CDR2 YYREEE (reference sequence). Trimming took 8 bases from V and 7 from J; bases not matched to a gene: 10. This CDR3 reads CASGLDNLNTQYF. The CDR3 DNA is TGTGCCAGTGGACTAGACAACTTGAATACGCAGTATTTT.

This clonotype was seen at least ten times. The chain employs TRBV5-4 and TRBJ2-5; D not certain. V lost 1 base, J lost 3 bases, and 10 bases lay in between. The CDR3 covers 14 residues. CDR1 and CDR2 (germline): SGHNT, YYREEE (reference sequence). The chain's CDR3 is CASSLNRVEETQYF. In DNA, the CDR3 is TGTGCCAGCAGCTTGAATCGGGTGGAAGAGACCCAGTACTTC.

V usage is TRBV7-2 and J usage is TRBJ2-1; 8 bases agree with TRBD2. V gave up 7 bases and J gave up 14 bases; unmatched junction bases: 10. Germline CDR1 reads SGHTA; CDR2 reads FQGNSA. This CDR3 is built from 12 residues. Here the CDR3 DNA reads TGTGCCAGCATTCGGGCGGGAGGAAAGGAGTTCTTC. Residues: CASIRAGGKEFF.

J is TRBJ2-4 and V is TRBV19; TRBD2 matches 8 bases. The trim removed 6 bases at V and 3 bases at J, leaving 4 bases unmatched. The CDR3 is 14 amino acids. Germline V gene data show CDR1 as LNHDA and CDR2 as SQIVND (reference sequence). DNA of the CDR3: TGTGCCAGTAGCAGCGGGGGAGACAAAAACATTCAGTACTTC. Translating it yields CASSSGGDKNIQYF.

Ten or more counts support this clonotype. CDR3 residues: CASSLSYSNQPQHF. The CDR3 DNA is TGTGCCAGCAGCTTAAGCTATAGCAATCAGCCCCAGCATTTT. The chain is built from TRBV7-2 and TRBJ1-5, with D uncertain. Germline CDR1 is SGHTA and CDR2 is FQGNSA. Between the trimmed V and J ends, which lost 2 bases and 0 bases, there was a span of 5 bases. This CDR3 has 14 amino acids.

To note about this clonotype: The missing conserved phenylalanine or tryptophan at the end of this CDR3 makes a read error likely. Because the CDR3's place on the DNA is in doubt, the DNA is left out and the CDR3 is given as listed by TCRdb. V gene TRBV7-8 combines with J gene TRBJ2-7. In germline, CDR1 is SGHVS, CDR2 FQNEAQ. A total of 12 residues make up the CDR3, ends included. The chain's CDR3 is CASSQGRYEYDL.

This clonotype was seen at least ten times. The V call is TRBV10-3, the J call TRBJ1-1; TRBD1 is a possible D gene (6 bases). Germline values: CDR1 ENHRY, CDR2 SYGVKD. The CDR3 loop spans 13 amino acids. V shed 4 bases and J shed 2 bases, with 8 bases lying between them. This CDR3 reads CAISAGDNTEAFF. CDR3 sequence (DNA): TGTGCCATCAGTGCAGGGGATAACACTGAAGCTTTCTTT.

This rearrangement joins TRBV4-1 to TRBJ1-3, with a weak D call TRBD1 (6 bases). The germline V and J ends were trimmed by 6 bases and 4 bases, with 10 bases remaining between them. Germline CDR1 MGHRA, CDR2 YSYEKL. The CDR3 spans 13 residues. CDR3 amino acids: CASRQGAGNTIYF. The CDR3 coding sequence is TGCGCCAGCAGACAGGGTGCCGGAAACACCATATATTTT.

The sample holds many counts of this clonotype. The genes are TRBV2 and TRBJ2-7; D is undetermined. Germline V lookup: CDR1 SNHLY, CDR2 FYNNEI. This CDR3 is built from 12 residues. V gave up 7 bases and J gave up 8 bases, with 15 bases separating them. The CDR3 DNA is TGTGCCAGCACGGCGGCTGCGATTCAGCAGTACTTC. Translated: CASTAAAIQQYF.

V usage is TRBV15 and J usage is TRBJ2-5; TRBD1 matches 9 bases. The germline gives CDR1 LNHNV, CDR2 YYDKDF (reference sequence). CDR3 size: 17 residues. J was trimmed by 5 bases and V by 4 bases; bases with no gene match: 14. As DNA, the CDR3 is TGTGCCACCAGCATCCTTGTTCCGGGACAGGGATTGGAGACCCAGTACTTC. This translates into CATSILVPGQGLETQYF. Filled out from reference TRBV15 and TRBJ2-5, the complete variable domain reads DAMVIQNPRYQVTQFGKPVTLSCSQTLNHNVMYWYQQKSSQAPKLLFHYYDKDFNNEADTPDNFQSRRPNTSFCFLDIRSPGLGDTAMYLCATSILVPGQGLETQYFGPGTRLLVL.

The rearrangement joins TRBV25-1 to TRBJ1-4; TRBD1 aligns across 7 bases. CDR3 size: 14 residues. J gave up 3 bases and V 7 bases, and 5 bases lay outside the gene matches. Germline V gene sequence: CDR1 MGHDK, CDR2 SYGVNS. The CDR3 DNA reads TGTGCCAGCACCCCGGGACAGCCTAATGAAAAACTGTTTTTT. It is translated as CASTPGQPNEKLFF.

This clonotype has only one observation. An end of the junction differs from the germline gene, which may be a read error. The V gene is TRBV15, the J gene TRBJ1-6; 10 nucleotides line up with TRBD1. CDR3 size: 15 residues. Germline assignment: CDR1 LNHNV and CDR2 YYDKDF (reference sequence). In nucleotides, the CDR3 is TGCGCCAGCAGCTTGGACGGACAGGGGGATTCCCCGCTCTACTTT. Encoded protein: CASSLDGQGDSPLYF.

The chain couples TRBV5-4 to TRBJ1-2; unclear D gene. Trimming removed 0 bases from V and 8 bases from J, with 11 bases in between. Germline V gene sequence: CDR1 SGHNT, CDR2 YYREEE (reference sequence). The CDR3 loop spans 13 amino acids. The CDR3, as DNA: TGTGCCAGCAGCTTGGAGGCGGATCGGGGCTACACCTTC. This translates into CASSLEADRGYTF.

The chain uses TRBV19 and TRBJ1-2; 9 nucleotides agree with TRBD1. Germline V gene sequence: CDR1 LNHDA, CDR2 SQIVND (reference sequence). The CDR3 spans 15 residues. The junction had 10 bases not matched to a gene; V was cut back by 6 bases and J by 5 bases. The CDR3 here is CASRIQTQGAYGYTF. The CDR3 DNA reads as TGTGCCAGTAGGATACAGACACAGGGGGCTTATGGCTACACCTTC.